The rows below give T cell receptor beta chains drawn from one sample of a study of tumor-infiltrating lymphocytes in primary liver carcinoma. TCRdb itself ran the multiplex PCR reads through MiXCR, one entry per CDR3 protein. Here the sample spans fewer than 200,000 distinct CDR3 sequences, around four fifths being singletons. Sequenced material: tumor tissue from primary liver carcinoma. Every receptor here comes from a man between 40 and 49 years old with primary liver carcinoma and hepatitis B virus infection. Each CDR3 is given with its conserved first and last residue. The D gene is left open where the match is weak. Size is omitted from some rows. Given values are once, few, many or a class for expanded clones.

clone_size j_call v_call d_call cdr3_nt cdr3_aa
once TRBJ2-1 TRBV29-1 . TGCAGCGTCGGGACGCCGAGCTTCTACAATGAGCAGTTCTTC CSVGTPSFYNEQFF
. TRBJ2-7 TRBV5-1 . TGCGCCAGCAGGGATAAACCAAAGGCGGGGTACGAGCAGTACTTC CASRDKPKAGYEQYF
. TRBJ2-2 TRBV11-1 . TGTGCCAGCAGCTTAAACACGAACACTGGGGAGTTGTTTTTT CASSLNTNTGELFF
. TRBJ2-5 TRBV29-1 TRBD1 TGCATCGCCACACGAGGACAGGGAGAGACCCTGTACTTC CIATRGQGETLYF
. TRBJ2-7 TRBV6-6 . TGTGCCAGCATCGGGTACAAAGATTACTCCTACGAGCAGTGCTTC CASIGYKDYSYEQCF
. TRBJ1-2 TRBV29-1 . TGCAGCGTTCAACCCCCCGGGACATATGCCTACACCTTC CSVQPPGTYAYTF
. TRBJ1-2 TRBV24-1 . TGTGCCACCAGTGACCCGAATCGGGGCTATGGCTACACCTTC CATSDPNRGYGYTF
. TRBJ1-6 TRBV4-3 . TGCGCCAGCGGCCAAGATCTCCAAGGGCAAGGGTCGTCCTATAATTCACCCTTCCACTTT CASGQDLQGQGSSYNSPFHF
. TRBJ2-7 TRBV6-2/TRBV6-3 TRBD1 TGTGCCAACGGCCTCCGGGACAGGGTCCACGAGCAGTACTTC CANGLRDRVHEQYF
. TRBJ1-5 TRBV6-6 . TGTGCCAGCAGCCCCCAGCTGGTCGATCGCTTCAATCAGCCCCAGCATTTT CASSPQLVDRFNQPQHF
. TRBJ2-2 TRBV5-1 . TGCACCAGCAGCTCGCCTTTGCGAAACACCAGGGAGCTGTTTTTT CTSSSPLRNTRELFF
. TRBJ2-3 TRBV6-1 . TGTGCCATCACATCGCGCTACACAGTTACGCAGTATTTT CAITSRYTVTQYF
. TRBJ2-6 TRBV11-2 . TGTGCCAACCAGCAGCCGCGCTCTAGGGCCAACGCCCTGACTTTC CANQQPRSRANALTF
. TRBJ2-5 TRBV10-2 . TGCACCAGCTGTGTAAGGAGGGCAGAGACCCAGTACTTC CTSCVRRAETQYF
. TRBJ1-2 TRBV12-3/TRBV12-4 . TGTGCCAGCAGTTTCACCGGGGACCCTAACTATGGTCACACCTTC CASSFTGDPNYGHTF
. TRBJ2-3 TRBV6-5 . TGTGCCAGCAGGGGAATAAGGGTACAAACAGATACGCAGTATTTT CASRGIRVQTDTQYF
. TRBJ1-5 TRBV29-1 . TGTAGCGTAGGAGGGGGAGCGAATCAGCCCCAGCATTTT CSVGGGANQPQHF
. TRBJ1-1 TRBV29-1 . TGCAGCGCCTGTGCAGGGTGTGGGATGAACTCTGAAGCTTTCTTT CSACAGCGMNSEAFF
. TRBJ2-7 TRBV29-1 . TGCAGCGTTGCGAGTGGATGGGGGATGCCCTACGACCTGTATTTC CSVASGWGMPYDLYF
. TRBJ1-3 TRBV6-1 TRBD1 TGTGCCAGCACCCTTCTGACAGGGGGTAGAAATACCATATATTTT CASTLLTGGRNTIYF
. TRBJ2-5 TRBV29-1 . TGCAGCGTTGAAGCGGACAAGGGGCGAGCAGGGAGCCAGTACTTC CSVEADKGRAGSQYF
. TRBJ1-6 TRBV6-5 . TGTGCCAACAGCACTAAGCCGAATTCACCCCTCCACTTT CANSTKPNSPLHF
. TRBJ1-2 TRBV5-5 . TGTGCCAGCAGCCCTCACTCGGACAGAACTAACTATCTCTACACCTTC CASSPHSDRTNYLYTF
. TRBJ2-5 TRBV29-1 TRBD1 TGTAGCGTTGATGAGGACAGGGGGCGAGCAGAGACCCAGTACTTC CSVDEDRGRAETQYF
. TRBJ2-6 TRBV6-5 TRBD1 TGTGCCAGCATTCCCCGGACAGGCAGCTCTGGGGCTAACGTCCTGACTTTC CASIPRTGSSGANVLTF
. TRBJ1-1 TRBV29-1 . TGCAGCGTTCGAGGGACGGGAAGCTGTATCTTT CSVRGTGSCIF
. TRBJ1-2 TRBV4-2 TRBD1 TGTGCCAGCAGCCAAGTATGGACAGGGGGCGCAGCGAAGGGCAACACCTTC CASSQVWTGGAAKGNTF
. TRBJ1-1 TRBV6-5 . TGTGCCAGCTGTAGGACAAGGGAAACAGAAGCTTTCTTC CASCRTRETEAFF
once TRBJ2-7 TRBV29-1 TRBD2 TGCAGCGTTGATGCAGCGGGAGGTAACGAGCAATACTTC CSVDAAGGNEQYF
many TRBJ2-3 TRBV7-6 TRBD1 TGTGCCAGCAGCTTAGGGGGGACAGGGCCGCAAGATACGCAGTATTTT CASSLGGTGPQDTQYF
. TRBJ2-2 TRBV29-1 . TGCAGCGTTGAGGGGGGGCCGAACACCGGGGAGCTGTTCTTT CSVEGGPNTGELFF
. TRBJ1-2 TRBV29-1 . TGCAGCGTTGAAAATCAGATTACTAACTATGGCTACACCTTC CSVENQITNYGYTF
. TRBJ2-1 TRBV11-2 TRBD2 TGCGCCAGCATCTTAAGACTAGCCGGTGAGCAGTTCTTC CASILRLAGEQFF
. TRBJ1-2 TRBV6-6 . TGTGGCTCCTATGCGGAACCAGCTAACTATGGCTACACCTTC CGSYAEPANYGYTF